Presented here are 22 T cell receptor beta chains from one specimen sequenced in a study of cytomegalovirus exposure and HLA in healthy donors. Both 60 Vbeta primers and 13 Jbeta primers went into the PCR. Libraries were prepared by immunoSEQ multiplex PCR; TCRdb keeps only in-frame clonotypes and omits some of them. This table has 95,000 to 150,000 clones, just over 65% appearing once. Specimen: PBMCs. These receptor sequences come from a man aged 18 to 30 in good health and CMV-seronegative.

This chain connects TRBV19 to TRBJ2-1; 9 bases are shared with TRBD2. The CDR3 has 17 residues. J lost 9 bases, V lost 7 bases, and 19 bases had no gene match. Per germline, CDR1 LNHDA and CDR2 SQIVND (reference sequence). CDR3 nucleotide sequence: TGTGCCAGTAAATCTGGCGGGAGGGTCGATTCGTTGGGTGAGCAGTTCTTC. It yields the protein CASKSGGRVDSLGEQFF.

This rearrangement joins TRBV13 to TRBJ2-7; 15 nucleotides line up with TRBD2. After removal of 5 bases from V and 0 bases from J, the junction contained 5 bases not matched to a gene. Germline V gives CDR1 PRHDT, CDR2 FYEKMQ (reference sequence). The CDR3 runs 17 residues. The CDR3 region has the DNA TGTGCCAGCAGCGGGGGACTAGCGGGAGGCTACTCCTACGAGCAGTACTTC. It yields the protein CASSGGLAGGYSYEQYF.

The V and J genes are TRBV6-1 and TRBJ2-5, with TRBD1 as a possible D gene (5 bases). CDR3 length: 12 residues. CDR1 is MNHNS and CDR2 is SASEGT in the germline V gene. The V end was cut by 5 bases, the J end by 4 bases, with 8 bases between. CDR3 amino acids: CASSQGRETQYF. CDR3 DNA sequence: TGTGCCAGCAGTCAGGGTCGAGAGACCCAGTACTTC.

On this clone: Different DNA sequences within this sample yield the same CDR3. The V gene is TRBV19, the J gene TRBJ1-5; 10 nucleotides agree with TRBD1. The J segment lost 6 bases and the V segment lost 5 bases, leaving 13 bases of the junction unmatched. This CDR3 is built from 17 residues. From germline, CDR1 is LNHDA and CDR2 SQIVND (reference sequence). The CDR3 sequence: CASSWLPTGGAGQPQHF. CDR3 DNA: TGTGCCAGTAGTTGGTTACCGACAGGGGGCGCGGGTCAGCCCCAGCATTTT. The whole variable domain, remainder taken from reference TRBV19 and TRBJ1-5, is DGGITQSPKYLFRKEGQNVTLSCEQNLNHDAMYWYRQDPGQGLRLIYYSQIVNDFQKGDIAEGYSVSREKKESFPLTVTSAQKNPTAFYLCASSWLPTGGAGQPQHFGDGTRLSIL.

J is TRBJ2-7 and V is TRBV10-3; tentative D call: TRBD2 (5 bases). The V gene lost 10 bases and the J gene lost 0 bases, with 16 bases spanning the gap. Germline CDR1 and CDR2: ENHRY and SYGVKD. CDR3 length: 14 residues. The chain's CDR3 is CATATPGSSYEQYF. The CDR3 DNA reads TGTGCCACCGCCACCCCGGGGAGCTCCTACGAGCAGTACTTC.

The chain carries TRBV6-5 and TRBJ2-1; 8 nucleotides match TRBD2. V lost 5 bases to trimming and J lost 5 bases; unmatched junction nucleotides: 5. This CDR3 has 14 residues. Germline CDR1 and CDR2: MNHEY and SVGAGI. The CDR3 loop is CASSDLAGHNEQFF. The CDR3 bases are TGTGCCAGCAGTGACCTAGCGGGCCACAATGAGCAGTTCTTC.

The chain is built from TRBV6-5 and TRBJ2-7, with 11 bases that match TRBD1. J gave up 4 bases and V 3 bases, and 8 bases lay outside the gene matches. The CDR3 has 16 residues. Per the germline V gene, CDR1 is MNHEY and CDR2 is SVGAGI. CDR3 sequence reads: CASSYTGTGGYYEQYF. As DNA, the CDR3 is TGTGCCAGCAGTTATACCGGGACAGGGGGTTATTACGAGCAGTACTTC.

The gene calls are TRBV10-3 and TRBJ2-5; D not resolved. V lost 0 bases and J 11 bases, leaving 16 bases between the germline ends. CDR3 size: 14 residues. Germline V gene sequence: CDR1 ENHRY, CDR2 SYGVKD. The CDR3 DNA reads TGTGCCATCAGTGAGTCCCCCGCCCGTGATGAGCAGTACTTC. Translating it yields CAISESPARDEQYF.

This chain links TRBV6-6 with TRBJ1-2; 7 bases line up with TRBD1. CDR1 and CDR2 (germline): MNHNY, SVGAGI (reference sequence). The V and J ends lost 6 bases and 2 bases, in that order; junction bases with no gene match: 3. The CDR3 runs 13 residues. Written as DNA, the CDR3 is TGTGCCAGCAGGGCGGGACAGAACTATGGCTACACCTTC. Translating it yields CASRAGQNYGYTF.

The gene calls are TRBV18 and TRBJ2-1; 13 nucleotides match TRBD2. The ends lost 1 base at V and 6 bases at J; junction bases unmatched: 9. Germline lookup yields CDR1 KGHSH and CDR2 LQKENI. This CDR3 is 18 amino acids long. For the CDR3, the DNA is TGTGCCAGCTCACCACAAATACTAGCGGGAGGGCAGAGCAATGAGCAGTTCTTC. This codes for CASSPQILAGGQSNEQFF.

On this clone itself: At one of its ends the junction is not consistent with the germline gene, which may arise from a read error. The V gene is TRBV7-9, the J gene TRBJ1-1; weak D call: TRBD1 (5 bases). CDR1 is SEHNR and CDR2 is FQNEAQ in the germline V gene (reference sequence). The CDR3 loop spans 12 amino acids. The CDR3 protein is CSSSSGYTEAFF. DNA for the CDR3: TGTTCCAGCAGCTCAGGGTACACTGAAGCTTTCTTT.

The chain combines TRBV7-2 with TRBJ1-1; D possibly corresponds to TRBD1 (6 bases). V dropped 7 bases and J dropped 0 bases, with 15 bases sitting between them. Germline V lookup: CDR1 SGHTA, CDR2 FQGNSA. The CDR3 length is 15 residues. The CDR3 DNA reads TGTGCCAGCAACCCTAGGGGGGGCTTGAACACTGAAGCTTTCTTT. The encoded protein is CASNPRGGLNTEAFF.

The CDR3 protein is CASSSTGSTNEKLFF. The CDR3 bases are TGTGCCAGCAGCTCGACAGGGTCCACTAATGAAAAACTGTTTTTT. The chain uses TRBV7-9 and TRBJ1-4; 7 bases align to TRBD1. The J segment lost 2 bases and the V segment lost 4 bases, leaving 4 bases of the junction unmatched. Germline-derived CDR1 and CDR2 are SEHNR and FQNEAQ (reference sequence). The CDR3 has 15 amino acids.

The chain employs TRBV27 and TRBJ2-3; 7 bases agree with TRBD1. The CDR3 loop spans 14 amino acids. CDR1 and CDR2 from the germline V gene are MNHEY and SMNVEV (reference sequence). The V gene end was trimmed by 5 bases and the J gene end by 6 bases; junction bases not matched to a gene: 8. CDR3 DNA sequence: TGTGCCAGCAGTACACCGACAGGGCTGGATACGCAGTATTTT. Translation gives CASSTPTGLDTQYF.

J is TRBJ2-7 and V is TRBV19; TRBD2 matches 10 bases. This CDR3 is 15 amino acids long. V shed 3 bases and J 6 bases; nucleotides not matched to a gene: 8. Germline V gene data show CDR1 as LNHDA and CDR2 as SQIVND (reference sequence). The CDR3, as DNA: TGTGCCAGTAGTATTGGAGAGCGGGGGGGCTCCGAGCAGTACTTC. Translation: CASSIGERGGSEQYF.

In its sample, this clone was seen a few times. The V gene is TRBV7-8, the J gene TRBJ2-5; 9 bases line up with TRBD2. Losses at the gene ends were 5 bases for V and 5 bases for J; bases not matched to a gene: 9. CDR3 length: 15 amino acids. CDR1 and CDR2 (germline): SGHVS, FQNEAQ. The CDR3 is CASSPGSGSRETQYF. The CDR3 nucleotides read TGTGCCAGCAGCCCAGGTAGCGGGAGTCGCGAGACCCAGTACTTC.

The chain combines TRBV28 with TRBJ2-1, with TRBD2 matching 7 bases. Germline V gene sequence: CDR1 MDHEN, CDR2 SYDVKM. V was clipped by 3 bases and J by 6 bases; unmatched bases: 8. This CDR3 region has 15 residues. The CDR3 is CASSFPASGPNEQFF. In DNA, the CDR3 is TGTGCCAGCAGTTTCCCGGCTAGCGGACCCAATGAGCAGTTCTTC.

This rearrangement joins TRBV7-9 to TRBJ2-7; the D gene is possibly TRBD1 (5 bases). V was cut by 5 bases and J by 0 bases, with 8 bases left in between. From germline, CDR1 is SEHNR and CDR2 FQNEAQ (reference sequence). There are 13 residues in the CDR3. The CDR3 DNA follows: TGTGCCAGCAGCACGGACACCTCCTACGAGCAGTACTTC. Encoded protein: CASSTDTSYEQYF.

CDR3 nucleotides: TGTGCCAGCAGTGACACTAGCGGGAGCCCCCGGGGGAATGAGCAGTTCTTC. This translates into CASSDTSGSPRGNEQFF. The rearrangement uses TRBV25-1 and TRBJ2-1; the match to TRBD2 covers 11 bases. The length of the CDR3 is 17 residues. J was trimmed by 7 bases and V by 3 bases; bases with no gene match: 11. The germline gives CDR1 MGHDK, CDR2 SYGVNS.

The gene calls are TRBV6-6 and TRBJ1-2; 9 bases are a match to TRBD1. The CDR3 is made up of 16 amino acids. Germline V gives CDR1 MNHNY, CDR2 SVGAGI (reference sequence). Trimming cost V 3 bases and J 6 bases; bases outside gene matches: 11. The CDR3 region is CASSYWGDRGDDGYTF. The CDR3 bases are TGTGCCAGCAGTTATTGGGGTGACAGGGGGGACGATGGCTACACCTTC.

The gene calls are TRBV19 and TRBJ1-2; 8 nucleotides agree with TRBD1. Trimming took 6 bases from V and 5 from J; bases not matched to a gene: 5. From germline, CDR1 is LNHDA and CDR2 SQIVND (reference sequence). The CDR3 is made up of 13 amino acids. The CDR3 bases are TGTGCCAGTAGGGACAGGGAGGTTTATGGCTACACCTTC. Residues: CASRDREVYGYTF.

The chain is built from TRBV7-9 and TRBJ1-4, with a weak D call TRBD1 (5 bases). The CDR3 sequence is 11 residues long. V was cut by 6 bases and J by 8 bases, with 7 bases left in between. Germline V gene sequence: CDR1 SEHNR, CDR2 FQNEAQ (reference sequence). The CDR3, as DNA: TGTGCCAGCAGGGACACCGAAAAACTGTTTTTT. Its protein is CASRDTEKLFF.